Each of the 10 T cell receptor beta chains below was sequenced from the same sample in a study of technical replicates of blood from a handful of donors. Profiling relied on immunoSEQ multiplex PCR, and the TCRdb table lists in-frame clones only, not all of them. The sample lists approximately 90,000 clones; roughly 96% were seen once. The sample comprised T cells isolated from PBMCs. The origin of the receptors is a human donor in good health.

The chain joins TRBV28 to TRBJ2-3, with D perhaps TRBD2 (5 bases). V lost 11 bases to trimming and J lost 3 bases, with 15 bases between them. Germline lookup yields CDR1 MDHEN and CDR2 SYDVKM. This CDR3 is 13 amino acids long. In DNA, the CDR3 is TGTGCCGAAGAGGGAGAATGTACAGATACGCAGTATTTT. It encodes CAEEGECTDTQYF.

This clone was seen only a few times. V and J are TRBV20-1 and TRBJ1-1; D unresolved. The CDR3 loop spans 11 amino acids. The germline V and J ends were trimmed by 5 bases and 11 bases, with 15 bases remaining between them. The V gene's germline CDR1 is DFQATT and CDR2 SNEGSKA (reference sequence). The CDR3 sequence: CSAGVGGPAFF. CDR3 sequence (DNA): TGCAGTGCTGGGGTGGGAGGGCCCGCTTTCTTT.

The V gene is TRBV6-5, the J gene TRBJ2-1, with 8 bases fitting TRBD2. This CDR3 region has 16 residues. J was trimmed by 10 bases and V by 3 bases; bases with no gene match: 14. The germline V gene has CDR1 MNHEY and CDR2 SVGAGI. The CDR3 here is CASSYGPGGLSWEQFF. The CDR3 DNA sequence: TGTGCCAGCAGTTATGGTCCGGGGGGGTTAAGCTGGGAGCAGTTCTTC.

This chain links TRBV27 with TRBJ2-7, with 8 bases aligning to TRBD1. V lost 2 bases, J lost 2 bases, and 5 bases stayed unmatched. The CDR3 length is 15 residues. Germline V lookup: CDR1 MNHEY, CDR2 SMNVEV (reference sequence). The CDR3 is CASSLGTGGTYEQYF. The CDR3 DNA follows: TGTGCCAGCAGTTTAGGGACAGGCGGTACCTACGAGCAGTACTTC.

This sequence joins TRBV29-1 and TRBJ2-1; D is ambiguous. The CDR3 spans 11 residues. V shed 3 bases and J shed 8 bases, with 8 bases lying between them. CDR1 and CDR2 (germline): SQVTM, ANQGSEA. The CDR3 sequence is CSVEAIHEQFF. For the CDR3, the DNA is TGCAGCGTTGAGGCAATCCATGAGCAGTTCTTC.

The V call is TRBV2, the J call TRBJ1-1; D not certain. The germline V and J ends were trimmed by 1 base and 4 bases, with 16 bases remaining between them. Germline values: CDR1 SNHLY, CDR2 FYNNEI. The CDR3 is 16 residues long. The CDR3 here is CASSEVRVGLGTEAFF. The CDR3 DNA sequence: TGTGCCAGCAGTGAAGTCCGGGTTGGGTTGGGCACTGAAGCTTTCTTT.

The chain couples TRBV5-1 to TRBJ1-4; 10 positions agree with TRBD1. This CDR3 is 15 amino acids long. Germline V CDR1 and CDR2: SGHRS, YFSETQ. V lost 0 bases, J lost 8 bases, and 4 bases stayed unmatched. DNA for the CDR3: TGCGCCAGCAGCTTGGCCGGACAGGGGGGAGAAAAACTGTTTTTT. It codes for CASSLAGQGGEKLFF.

This sequence joins TRBV2 and TRBJ2-3; D call uncertain. Germline V gene sequence: CDR1 SNHLY, CDR2 FYNNEI. The V and J ends lost 7 bases and 6 bases respectively, with 11 bases between them. The CDR3 runs to 12 residues. CDR3 sequence reads: CASKFAADTQYF. The DNA of the CDR3 is TGTGCCAGCAAATTTGCGGCGGATACGCAGTATTTT.

The chain combines TRBV2 with TRBJ2-7; 10 nucleotides align to TRBD2. This CDR3 contains 14 residues. V gave up 7 bases and J gave up 5 bases; unmatched junction bases: 8. Germline values: CDR1 SNHLY, CDR2 FYNNEI. The CDR3 region has the DNA TGTGCCAGCAACCCTCTAGCGGGAGTCCACGAGCAGTACTTC. This sequence encodes CASNPLAGVHEQYF.

The chain employs TRBV19 and TRBJ2-7, with D unclear. The ends were cut back, 9 bases at V and 3 bases at J, with 15 bases in the middle. CDR3 length: 13 residues. Germline V gene data show CDR1 as LNHDA and CDR2 as SQIVND (reference sequence). The CDR3 sequence is CASMAGSDYEQYF. For the CDR3, the DNA is TGTGCCAGCATGGCAGGATCCGACTACGAGCAGTACTTC.